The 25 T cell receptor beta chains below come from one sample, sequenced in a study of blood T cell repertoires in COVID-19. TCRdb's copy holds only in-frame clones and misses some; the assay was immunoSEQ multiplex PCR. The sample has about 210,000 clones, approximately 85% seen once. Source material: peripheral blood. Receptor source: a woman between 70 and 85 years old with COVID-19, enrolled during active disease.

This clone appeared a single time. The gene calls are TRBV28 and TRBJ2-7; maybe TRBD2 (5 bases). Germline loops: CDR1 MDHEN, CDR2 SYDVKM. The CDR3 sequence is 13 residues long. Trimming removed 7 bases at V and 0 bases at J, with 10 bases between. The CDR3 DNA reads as TGTGCCAGCAATAGCGCAAACTCCTACGAGCAGTACTTC. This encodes CASNSANSYEQYF.

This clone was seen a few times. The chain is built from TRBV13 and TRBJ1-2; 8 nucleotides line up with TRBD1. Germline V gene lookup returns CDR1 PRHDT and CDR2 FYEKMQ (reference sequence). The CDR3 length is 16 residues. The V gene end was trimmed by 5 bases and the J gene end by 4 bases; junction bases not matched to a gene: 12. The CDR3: CASSRDRRTPGYGYTF. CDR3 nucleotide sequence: TGTGCCAGCAGCAGGGACAGGCGAACTCCAGGCTATGGCTACACCTTC.

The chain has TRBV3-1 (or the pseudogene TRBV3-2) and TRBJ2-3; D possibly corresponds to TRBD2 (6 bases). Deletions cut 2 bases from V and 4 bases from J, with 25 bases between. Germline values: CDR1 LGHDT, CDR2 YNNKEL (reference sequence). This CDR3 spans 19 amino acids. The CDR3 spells CASSQRTRRDRKEADTQYF. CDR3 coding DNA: TGTGCCAGCAGCCAAAGGACCCGGAGGGACCGTAAAGAGGCAGATACGCAGTATTTT.

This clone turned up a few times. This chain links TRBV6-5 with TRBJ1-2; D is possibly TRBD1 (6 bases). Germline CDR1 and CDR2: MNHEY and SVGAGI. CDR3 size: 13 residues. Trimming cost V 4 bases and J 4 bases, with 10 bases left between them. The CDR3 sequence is CASSFKGGYGYTF. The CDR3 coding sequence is TGTGCCAGCAGTTTCAAAGGGGGCTATGGCTACACCTTC.

Here the CDR3 reads CASSGDRDRAPYEQYF. The CDR3 DNA reads as TGTGCCAGCAGTGGGGACCGGGACAGGGCACCCTACGAGCAGTACTTC. The genes are TRBV2 and TRBJ2-7; TRBD1 matches at 9 bases. V lost 4 bases to trimming and J lost 2 bases; unmatched junction nucleotides: 9. Looked up from germline, CDR1 is SNHLY and CDR2 is FYNNEI. The CDR3 is 16 amino acids.

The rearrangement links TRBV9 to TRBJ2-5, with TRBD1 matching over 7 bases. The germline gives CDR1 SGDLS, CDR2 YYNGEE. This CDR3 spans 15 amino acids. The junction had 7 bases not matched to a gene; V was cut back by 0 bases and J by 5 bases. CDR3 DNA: TGTGCCAGCAGCGTAGTTGGCAGGGGGTTGGAGACCCAGTACTTC. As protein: CASSVVGRGLETQYF.

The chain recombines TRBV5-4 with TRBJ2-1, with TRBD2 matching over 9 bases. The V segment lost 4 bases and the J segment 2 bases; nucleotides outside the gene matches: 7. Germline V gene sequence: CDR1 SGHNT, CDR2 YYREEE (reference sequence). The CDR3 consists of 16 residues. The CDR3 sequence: CASSLLTSGAYNEQFF. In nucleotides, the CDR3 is TGTGCCAGCAGCCTTTTGACTAGCGGTGCCTACAATGAGCAGTTCTTC.

The CDR3 loop is CASSFNYEQYF. CDR3 nucleotides: TGCGCCAGCAGCTTTAACTACGAGCAGTACTTC. This rearrangement joins TRBV5-1 to TRBJ2-7; D uncertain. The ends were cut back, 2 bases at V and 3 bases at J, with 3 bases in the middle. Germline V gene sequence: CDR1 SGHRS, CDR2 YFSETQ. The CDR3 has 11 residues.

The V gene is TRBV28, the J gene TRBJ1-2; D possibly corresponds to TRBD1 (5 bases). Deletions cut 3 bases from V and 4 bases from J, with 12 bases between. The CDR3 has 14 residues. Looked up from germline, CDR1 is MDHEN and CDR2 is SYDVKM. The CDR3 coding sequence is TGTGCCAGCAGTTTTTCTGGGGCAAGCTATGGCTACACCTTC. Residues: CASSFSGASYGYTF.

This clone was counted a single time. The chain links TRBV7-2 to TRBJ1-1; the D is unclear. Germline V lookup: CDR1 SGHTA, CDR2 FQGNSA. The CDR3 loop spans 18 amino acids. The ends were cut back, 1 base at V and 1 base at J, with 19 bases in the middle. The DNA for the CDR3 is TGTGCCAGCAGCTTAGACCCTGCTTGGTCGGTTGGGAACACTGAAGCTTTCTTT. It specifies CASSLDPAWSVGNTEAFF.

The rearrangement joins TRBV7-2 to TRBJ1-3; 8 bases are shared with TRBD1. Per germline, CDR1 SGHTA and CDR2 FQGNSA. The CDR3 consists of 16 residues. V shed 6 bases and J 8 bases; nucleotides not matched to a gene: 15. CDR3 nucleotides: TGTGCCAGCAGTTCCCGATTTGGACAGGGACGGGACACCATATATTTT. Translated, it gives CASSSRFGQGRDTIYF.

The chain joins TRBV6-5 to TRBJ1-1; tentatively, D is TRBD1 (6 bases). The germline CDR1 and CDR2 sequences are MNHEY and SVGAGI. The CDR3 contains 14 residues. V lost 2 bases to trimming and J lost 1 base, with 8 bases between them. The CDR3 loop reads CASSYRDTNTEAFF. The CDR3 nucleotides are TGTGCCAGCAGTTACCGGGACACGAACACTGAAGCTTTCTTT.

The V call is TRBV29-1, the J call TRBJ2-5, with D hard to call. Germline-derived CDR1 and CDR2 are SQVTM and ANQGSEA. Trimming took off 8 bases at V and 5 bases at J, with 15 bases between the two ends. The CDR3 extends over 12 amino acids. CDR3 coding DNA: TGCAGCCTCAACACGGGTTTCGAGACCCAGTACTTC. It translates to CSLNTGFETQYF.

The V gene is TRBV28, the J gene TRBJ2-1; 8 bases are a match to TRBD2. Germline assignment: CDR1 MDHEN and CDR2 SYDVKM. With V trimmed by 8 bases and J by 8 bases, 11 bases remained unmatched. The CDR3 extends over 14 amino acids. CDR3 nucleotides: TGTGCCAGCTTAATGAGCGGGAGTCGGGATGAGCAGTTCTTC. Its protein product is CASLMSGSRDEQFF.

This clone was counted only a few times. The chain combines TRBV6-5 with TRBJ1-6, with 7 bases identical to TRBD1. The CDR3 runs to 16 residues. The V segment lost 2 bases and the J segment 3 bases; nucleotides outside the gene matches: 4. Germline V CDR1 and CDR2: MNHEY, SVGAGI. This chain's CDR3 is CASSYRGTVYNSPLHF. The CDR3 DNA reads TGTGCCAGCAGTTACCGCGGGACAGTCTATAATTCACCCCTCCACTTT.

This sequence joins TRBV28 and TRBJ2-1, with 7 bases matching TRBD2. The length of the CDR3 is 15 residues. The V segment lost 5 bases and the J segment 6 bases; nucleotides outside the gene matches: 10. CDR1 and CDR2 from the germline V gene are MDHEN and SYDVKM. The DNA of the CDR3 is TGTGCCAGCAGTCGCGGTTCTAGCGGTGCCAATGAGCAGTTCTTC. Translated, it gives CASSRGSSGANEQFF.

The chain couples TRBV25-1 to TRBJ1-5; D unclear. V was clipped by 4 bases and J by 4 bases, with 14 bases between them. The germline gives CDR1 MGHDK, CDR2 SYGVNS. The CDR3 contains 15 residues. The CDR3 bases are TGTGCCAGCAGTGTTCTGCGGGAGCTAAATCAGCCCCAGCATTTT. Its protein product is CASSVLRELNQPQHF.

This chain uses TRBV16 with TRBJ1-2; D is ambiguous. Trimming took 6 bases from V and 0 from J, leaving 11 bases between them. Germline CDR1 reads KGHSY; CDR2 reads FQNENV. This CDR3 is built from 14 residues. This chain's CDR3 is CASRETGTNYGYTF. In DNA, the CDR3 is TGTGCCAGCAGAGAGACGGGAACTAACTATGGCTACACCTTC.

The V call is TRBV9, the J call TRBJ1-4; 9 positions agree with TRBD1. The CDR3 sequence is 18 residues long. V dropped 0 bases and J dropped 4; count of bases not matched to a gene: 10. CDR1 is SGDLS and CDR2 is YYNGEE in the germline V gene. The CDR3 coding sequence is TGTGCCAGCAGCGTAGGATTAGGAAGGGACAGGGTTAATGAAAAACTGTTTTTT. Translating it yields CASSVGLGRDRVNEKLFF.

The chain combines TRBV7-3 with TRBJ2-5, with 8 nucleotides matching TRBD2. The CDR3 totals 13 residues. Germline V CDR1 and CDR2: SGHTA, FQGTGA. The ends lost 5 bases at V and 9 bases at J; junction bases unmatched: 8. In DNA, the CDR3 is TGTGCCAGCAGCCCCACTCGGGAGGGGGCCCAGTACTTC. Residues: CASSPTREGAQYF.

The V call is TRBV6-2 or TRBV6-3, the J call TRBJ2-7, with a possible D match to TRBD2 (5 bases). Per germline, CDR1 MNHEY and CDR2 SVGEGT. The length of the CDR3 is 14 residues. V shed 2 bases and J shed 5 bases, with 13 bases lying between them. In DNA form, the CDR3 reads TGTGCCAGCAGTTACAGACAACTCGGGGACGAGCAGTACTTC. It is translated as CASSYRQLGDEQYF.

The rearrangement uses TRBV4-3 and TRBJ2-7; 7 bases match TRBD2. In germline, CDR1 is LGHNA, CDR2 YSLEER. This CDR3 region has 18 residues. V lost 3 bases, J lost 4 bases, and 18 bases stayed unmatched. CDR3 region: CASSHPERESNSVYEQYF. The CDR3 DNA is TGCGCCAGCAGCCACCCCGAGCGGGAAAGCAACTCGGTGTACGAGCAGTACTTC.

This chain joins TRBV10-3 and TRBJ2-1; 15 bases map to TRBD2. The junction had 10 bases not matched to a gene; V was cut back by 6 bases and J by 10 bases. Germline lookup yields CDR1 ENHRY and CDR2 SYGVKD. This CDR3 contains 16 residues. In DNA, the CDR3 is TGTGCCATCAGATCCTCGGGACTAGCGGGAGGAGGCGAGCAGTTCTTC. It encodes CAIRSSGLAGGGEQFF.

CDR3 residues: CASSQGGTGIGEQYF. In DNA form, the CDR3 reads TGTGCCAGCAGCCAAGGCGGGACAGGGATAGGCGAGCAGTACTTC. The chain uses TRBV14 and TRBJ2-7; TRBD1 matches 9 bases. The CDR3 runs 15 residues. V shed 1 base, J shed 6 bases, and the junction held 7 bases outside the gene matches. Germline V gene lookup returns CDR1 SGHDN and CDR2 FVKESK.

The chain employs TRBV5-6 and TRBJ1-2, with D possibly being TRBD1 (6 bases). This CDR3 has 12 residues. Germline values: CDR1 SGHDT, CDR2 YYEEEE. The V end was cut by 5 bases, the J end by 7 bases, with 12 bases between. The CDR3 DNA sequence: TGTGCCAGCAGTTCGGACAGTGGTGGCTACACCTTC. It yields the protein CASSSDSGGYTF.